A single sample is the source of the 9 T cell receptor beta chains below, sequenced in a study of naive and memory T cell subsets. These receptors have no identified antigens. Both TRBC1 and TRBC2 were covered by a beta constant-region primer of two equimolar oligonucleotides. Ligated cDNA was amplified by four rounds of PCR with nested alpha and beta constant-region primers and SP2. Using its own MiXCR run on the UMI-ligation and nested PCR reads, TCRdb lists one record per CDR3 protein. The sample records about 90,000 distinct CDR3 sequences, about 10% being singletons. Points from the study as a whole: Especially in CD8 cells, naive repertoires contained a few larger clonotypes, possibly CD45RA-re-expressing memory cells.

Sequences were obtained from naive CD4+ T cells from blood. The receptors were gathered from a human donor in good health.

Concerning this clonotype: The junction departs from the called germline gene at one end, perhaps through a read error. V is TRBV7-2 and J is TRBJ2-3; 9 bases map to TRBD1. Germline V gives CDR1 SGHTA, CDR2 FQGNSA. The CDR3 is made up of 16 amino acids. The CDR3 loop is CASSLARTGGGDTKYF. Here the CDR3 DNA reads TGTGCCAGCAGCTTAGCGCGTACAGGGGGCGGAGATACGAAGTATTTT.

The rearrangement links TRBV4-3 to TRBJ2-3; 11 positions agree with TRBD2. CDR1 LGHNA and CDR2 YSLEER come from the germline V gene. The CDR3 covers 16 residues. The V gene end was trimmed by 2 bases and the J gene end by 4 bases; junction bases not matched to a gene: 5. The CDR3 region is CASSQRISGGADTQYF. The CDR3 DNA sequence: TGCGCCAGCAGCCAAAGGATTAGCGGGGGGGCAGATACGCAGTATTTT.

This chain uses TRBV11-3 with TRBJ2-5, with D perhaps TRBD2 (6 bases). The germline CDR1 and CDR2 sequences are SGHNT and YENEEA. V lost 5 bases, J lost 1 base, and 20 bases lay in between. This CDR3 comprises 17 residues. The CDR3: CASSLIPSDGPQETQYF. CDR3 coding DNA: TGTGCCAGCAGCCTTATCCCTAGCGACGGGCCCCAAGAGACCCAGTACTTC.

V and J are TRBV29-1 and TRBJ2-1; 14 bases align to TRBD2. The CDR3 is made up of 13 amino acids. V lost 7 bases and J lost 10; bases outside the gene matches: 6. The V gene's germline CDR1 is SQVTM and CDR2 ANQGSEA. This chain's CDR3 is CSGARTSGGEQFF. In DNA form, the CDR3 reads TGCAGCGGAGCGAGGACTAGCGGGGGGGAGCAGTTCTTC.

The V and J genes are TRBV5-4 and TRBJ2-5; weak D call: TRBD1 (7 bases). There are 14 residues in the CDR3. CDR1 and CDR2 (germline): SGHNT, YYREEE (reference sequence). Deletions cut 4 bases from V and 2 bases from J, with 12 bases between. CDR3 residues: CASSGGTEQETQYF. Written as DNA, the CDR3 is TGTGCCAGCAGCGGGGGGACAGAGCAAGAGACCCAGTACTTC.

This clonotype has a count of ten or more. In DNA form, the CDR3 reads TGTGCCAGCAGTCCGATGGGCACCAAAAACATTCAGTACTTC. It yields the protein CASSPMGTKNIQYF. The rearrangement links TRBV12-3 or TRBV12-4 to TRBJ2-4; D is ambiguous. The CDR3 extends over 14 amino acids. V shed 5 bases and J shed 2 bases, with 10 bases lying between them.

The chain links TRBV30 to TRBJ1-5; the D gene is possibly TRBD1 (6 bases). Germline V lookup: CDR1 GTSNPN, CDR2 SVGIG (reference sequence). The CDR3 consists of 15 residues. V lost 0 bases and J lost 6, with 15 bases in between. In nucleotides, the CDR3 is TGTGCCTGGAGTGTCCGGGGGCGGGGGGGTCAGCCCCAGCATTTT. Amino acids: CAWSVRGRGGQPQHF.

This clonotype appeared a few times. V is TRBV5-4 and J is TRBJ2-3; D is uncertain. Germline CDR1 and CDR2: SGHNT and YYREEE (reference sequence). V was trimmed by 2 bases and J by 6 bases, leaving 7 bases between them. CDR3 length equals 12 residues. CDR3 in DNA: TGTGCCAGCAGCTTCCGGGCCGATACGCAGTATTTT. Its protein is CASSFRADTQYF.

In this sample, this clonotype turned up once. The rearrangement links TRBV28 to TRBJ2-7; D possibly uses TRBD1 or TRBD2 (5 bases each). Per the germline V gene, CDR1 is MDHEN and CDR2 is SYDVKM. This CDR3 region has 15 residues. V lost 5 bases to trimming and J lost 3 bases, with 17 bases between them. The CDR3 bases are TGTGCCAGCAGTCGAACCGGGACGGACCACTACGAGCAGTACTTC. It encodes CASSRTGTDHYEQYF. Full variable domain (missing parts from reference TRBV28 and TRBJ2-7): DVKVTQSSRYLVKRTGEKVFLECVQDMDHENMFWYRQDPGLGLRLIYFSYDVKMKEKGDIPEGYSVSREKKERFSLILESASTNQTSMYLCASSRTGTDHYEQYFGPGTRLTVT.